Included here is one T cell receptor beta chain sequence, with context. Using a J-beta primer mix together with a sample-barcoded 5' primer, a second PCR was run for about 6 to 12 cycles. TCRdb re-called the 5' RACE reads through MiXCR, storing one row per CDR3 protein. There are roughly 700,000 distinct CDR3 sequences in the sample; 25% occur only once, and under 10% lies in the top ten. The sample comes from a study of blood T cells in healthy people across ages. The germline V gene encodes CDR1 MNHEY and CDR2 SVGEGT. The V segment lost 1 base and the J segment 5 bases; nucleotides outside the gene matches: 11. The CDR3 totals 17 residues. In addition, the sample was reused for a study of T cells of mothers and their children. From that report: Normalized overlap was always slightly, never significantly, higher in related than unrelated mother-child pairs.

The sample comprised blood. The chain recombines TRBV6-2 or TRBV6-3 with TRBJ2-5; 9 bases align to TRBD2. The TCR was taken from a boy between 10 and 17 years old in good health. The CDR3 bases are TGTGCCAGCAGTTACTTAAGGACTAGCGTTATCGAGGAGACCCAGTACTTC. This sequence encodes CASSYLRTSVIEETQYF.